Listed below are T cell receptor beta chains from one sample, sequenced in a study of blood T cells in healthy people across ages. One entry per CDR3 protein results from TCRdb running MiXCR on the 5' RACE reads. Of 650,000 to 900,000 distinct CDR3 sequences in the sample, about 62% were seen once. The source material was blood. These receptors all stem from a young man in good health. Each CDR3 is given without its conserved first and last residue. The order of the fields is V gene, J gene, CDR3 protein.

TRBV7-2	TRBJ1-5	ASSLRVSNQPQH
TRBV29-1	TRBJ1-1	SAYDRGLGTEAF
TRBV15	TRBJ2-5	ATSRDWRTQY
TRBV20-1	TRBJ2-1	SARGTARSYEQF
TRBV4-2	TRBJ2-3	ASSQPGTSGAGDTQY
TRBV7-2	TRBJ2-1	TSSYGRSSYNEQF
TRBV3-1	TRBJ2-5	ASSPRGVNEQY
TRBV4-3	NA	ASSQSPMTGETQY
TRBV7-3	TRBJ2-1	ASSWGQGDEQF
TRBV7-2	TRBJ2-4	ASSPGQGQGRQY
TRBV3-1	TRBJ1-2	ASRDGVYGYT
TRBV4-2	TRBJ2-5	ASSQESSGWGETQY
TRBV28	TRBJ2-7	ASSPTPWADNTYEQY
TRBV25-1	TRBJ1-4	ASSGWTVDEKLF
TRBV7-9	TRBJ2-3	ASSLESGGKYTDTQY
TRBV25-1	TRBJ2-3	ASNVRAGSRTQY
TRBV5-1	TRBJ2-5	ASSTMRARWDRVKETQY
TRBV5-1	TRBJ2-3	ASSSVGTRSPDTQY
TRBV20-1	TRBJ2-7	SAAVGTSYEQY
TRBV4-3	TRBJ1-2	ASSQGLRGEGYGYT
TRBV6-5	TRBJ1-2	ASSYSSTGTDPNYGHT
TRBV25-1	TRBJ2-2	ASSEWGSNTGELF
TRBV24-1	TRBJ1-2	ATSDPGQEGGYT
TRBV18	TRBJ2-1	ASSPERGLCNEQF
TRBV6-6	TRBJ2-5	ASSYSLTGPQY
TRBV4-1	TRBJ2-7	ASSQVESYEQY
TRBV5-1	TRBJ2-6	ASSLVVDSGANVLT
TRBV5-1	TRBJ2-1	ASRRVGGGAYEQF
TRBV29-1	TRBJ1-2	SVGGENYGYT
TRBV2	TRBJ1-6	ASSDGLGSPLH
TRBV20-1	TRBJ2-3	SVVGGGTQDTQY
TRBV4-3	TRBJ2-3	ASSRAGLAGGLTDTQY
TRBV28	TRBJ2-7	ASSTGTSGRYEQY
TRBV30	TRBJ1-2	AWSNQGVDYGYT
TRBV7-9	TRBJ2-1	ASSRQRHNEQF
TRBV7-2	TRBJ1-2	ASSSRDSFFRLYGYT
TRBV6-2/TRBV6-3	TRBJ1-2	ASSVYRDSYGYT
TRBV10-3	TRBJ1-2	AIRTDREQDGYT
TRBV20-1	TRBJ2-4	SVAAGGAKNIQY
TRBV15	TRBJ2-3	ATSRDWFALAGGTDTQY
TRBV6-1	TRBJ2-4	ASTQTGGLTSKNIQY
TRBV4-3	TRBJ2-1	ASSSPGQGSNEQF
TRBV7-8	TRBJ2-7	ASSLAGLGEQY
TRBV3-1	NA	ASSQDLDAPNEQY
TRBV3-1	TRBJ2-1	ASSQDPSSYNEQF
TRBV4-1	TRBJ2-1	ASSQKRGGGEQF
TRBV7-2	TRBJ2-3	ASSSLLAGADTQY
TRBV20-1	TRBJ1-5	SASRRGGNQPQH
TRBV11-2	TRBJ2-7	ASSLWDSTYEQY
TRBV7-9	TRBJ2-1	ASSLDSYNEQF
TRBV27	TRBJ2-1	ASSLSGQGKEYNEQF
TRBV7-2	TRBJ2-2	ASSLAPGGQGPNTGELF
TRBV29-1	TRBJ1-2	SDHPRGGQGGYT
TRBV2	TRBJ2-4	ASSEMDGTLAKNIQY
TRBV6-6	NA	ASTDRVETQY